The clone carrying this T cell receptor beta chain was seen a few times. Its matching antigen is unknown. Germline V lookup: CDR1 GTSNPN, CDR2 SVGIG (reference sequence). The V gene lost 3 bases and the J gene lost 6 bases, with 14 bases spanning the gap. CDR3 length: 14 amino acids. The sample is drawn from a study of CD8+ T cells in alopecia areata. Overall study results and limits: Relative to mice, TCR sharing across patients was less clear, a difference possibly HLA-related.

Extraction and reverse transcription of RNA yielded cDNA as the sequencing template. Assay: immunoSEQ multiplex PCR; the TCRdb copy retains only in-frame clones and omits some. The sample lists about 150,000 clones, around 57% seen once, with approximately 4.8% in the top ten. Sequencing was carried out using CD4+ T cells sorted from blood. The TCR originated in a human donor in good health. The chain carries TRBV30 and TRBJ2-2; possibly TRBD1 for D (6 bases). The CDR3 coding sequence is TGTGCCTGGAGGGTCAACAGGGTTTCCGGGGAGCTGTTTTTT. This gives the protein CAWRVNRVSGELFF.